These 32 T cell receptor beta chains came from one sample sequenced in a study of T cells in Graves' hyperthyroidism and ophthalmopathy. From RNA transcripts, TCR beta CDR3 regions were amplified. The HTBI primer set served for first-round RT-PCR of the TCR CDR3. TCRdb re-analysed the multiplex PCR reads in MiXCR, keeping a single row per CDR3 protein. The sample holds roughly 530,000 distinct CDR3 sequences; about 15% are singletons and the top ten take around 17%. The source material was blood. Source of these receptors: a woman aged 18-29 years with Graves' ophthalmopathy.

This clonotype was seen many times. V gene TRBV24-1 combines with J gene TRBJ1-4; possible D gene TRBD1, 6 bases. The CDR3 covers 14 residues. Trimming took off 4 bases at V and 7 bases at J, with 12 bases between the two ends. Germline V gene data show CDR1 as KGHDR and CDR2 as SFDVKD. CDR3 amino acids: CATSDPGEGEKLFF. The CDR3 DNA reads TGTGCCACCAGTGACCCAGGGGAAGGTGAAAAACTGTTTTTT.

This clonotype was found a few times. V gene TRBV7-9 combines with J gene TRBJ2-7; 8 nucleotides line up with TRBD2. V lost 3 bases, J lost 5 bases, and 9 bases stayed unmatched. The CDR3 spans 15 residues. Germline values: CDR1 SEHNR, CDR2 FQNEAQ (reference sequence). CDR3 sequence reads: CASSFISGSVDEQYF. The DNA of the CDR3 is TGTGCCAGCAGCTTCATCAGCGGGAGCGTCGACGAGCAGTACTTC.

The chain links TRBV20-1 to TRBJ2-2; TRBD2 is a possible D gene (5 bases). Between the trimmed V and J ends, which lost 3 bases and 2 bases, there was a span of 19 bases. Looked up from germline, CDR1 is DFQATT and CDR2 is SNEGSKA (reference sequence). CDR3 length: 17 amino acids. CDR3 DNA: TGCAGTGCTAGCCTCTTCGGCGGGCCGGTCAACACCGGGGAGCTGTTTTTT. Amino acid sequence: CSASLFGGPVNTGELFF.

The genes are TRBV19 and TRBJ2-7; D perhaps matches TRBD1 (5 bases). V was clipped by 3 bases and J by 2 bases, with 14 bases between them. The CDR3 runs 15 residues. Germline V gene lookup returns CDR1 LNHDA and CDR2 SQIVND (reference sequence). CDR3 nucleotide sequence: TGTGCCAGTAGTATTAGCTGGCAGGGCACCTACGAGCAGTACTTC. This gives the protein CASSISWQGTYEQYF.

This clonotype has at least ten counts. The V gene is TRBV28, the J gene TRBJ1-1; 7 nucleotides match TRBD1. Germline V gene sequence: CDR1 MDHEN, CDR2 SYDVKM. The V gene end was trimmed by 1 base and the J gene end by 3 bases; junction bases not matched to a gene: 8. The CDR3 loop spans 16 amino acids. The CDR3 sequence is CASSLSAGGVHTEAFF. CDR3 sequence (DNA): TGTGCCAGCAGTTTATCAGCAGGGGGTGTACACACTGAAGCTTTCTTT. Full variable domain (remainder filled in from reference TRBV28 and TRBJ1-1): DVKVTQSSRYLVKRTGEKVFLECVQDMDHENMFWYRQDPGLGLRLIYFSYDVKMKEKGDIPEGYSVSREKKERFSLILESASTNQTSMYLCASSLSAGGVHTEAFFGQGTRLTVV.

This clonotype was seen ten or more times. The chain couples TRBV6-2 or TRBV6-3 to TRBJ1-2; the D gene is possibly TRBD1 (6 bases). The germline V gene encodes CDR1 MNHEY and CDR2 SVGEGT. CDR3 length: 16 amino acids. Between the trimmed V and J ends, which lost 3 bases and 2 bases, there was a span of 16 bases. The DNA of the CDR3 is TGTGCCAGCAGTTATCTCACCACAGGGCTCAACTATGGCTACACCTTC. Amino acids: CASSYLTTGLNYGYTF.

This clonotype was observed at least ten times. The chain combines TRBV11-1 with TRBJ1-4; D gene unclear. Trimming stripped 5 bases from V and 2 bases from J, with 3 bases between. Per germline, CDR1 SGHAT and CDR2 FQDESV (reference sequence). The CDR3 is 12 residues long. In DNA, the CDR3 is TGTGCCAGCAGCCGTACTAATGAAAAACTGTTTTTT. It is translated as CASSRTNEKLFF.

On this clonotype itself: This may come from a read error, since a much larger clone is one base off. This chain uses TRBV20-1 with TRBJ2-2; the match to TRBD1 covers 7 bases. With V trimmed by 2 bases and J by 3 bases, 0 bases remained unmatched. The CDR3 runs to 13 residues. CDR1 and CDR2 (germline): DFQATT, SNEGSKA (reference sequence). For the CDR3, the DNA is TGCAGTGCTAGACAGGGGGACACCGGGGAGCTGTTTTTT. Its translation: CSARQGDTGELFF.

The V and J genes are TRBV27 and TRBJ1-1, with D unresolved. Germline V gene sequence: CDR1 MNHEY, CDR2 SMNVEV (reference sequence). Trimming took 6 bases from V and 1 from J, leaving 9 bases between them. There are 13 residues in the CDR3. Written as DNA, the CDR3 is TGTGCCAGCAGCGAGTTCAGGAACACTGAAGCTTTCTTT. Protein: CASSEFRNTEAFF.

This clonotype appeared many times. V gene TRBV28 combines with J gene TRBJ2-5; D may be TRBD2 (5 bases). Germline lookup yields CDR1 MDHEN and CDR2 SYDVKM. The CDR3 runs 12 residues. The germline V and J ends were trimmed by 2 bases and 13 bases, with 14 bases remaining between them. As DNA, the CDR3 is TGTGCCAGCAGTTTAGGCCGGGAACCCGGGTACTTC. It yields the protein CASSLGREPGYF.

This clonotype was detected only a few times. The chain uses TRBV12-3 or TRBV12-4 and TRBJ2-2; 7 bases fit TRBD2. The CDR3 is made up of 15 amino acids. Germline trimming cut 8 bases from V and 2 bases from J; bases unmatched to any gene: 8. CDR3 bases: TGTGCCAGCGGGAGGGGACTACCAAACACCGGGGAGCTGTTTTTT. Amino acids: CASGRGLPNTGELFF.

The rearrangement uses TRBV7-8 and TRBJ2-7; TRBD1 or TRBD2 may be the D gene (6 bases each). V gave up 1 base and J gave up 7 bases, with 23 bases separating them. CDR1 is SGHVS and CDR2 is FQNEAQ in the germline V gene. The CDR3 totals 17 residues. The CDR3 region has the DNA TGTGCCAGCAGCTTAGAGGGGGGTAACGGGAATCCTAATGAGCAGTACTTC. Its protein product is CASSLEGGNGNPNEQYF.

This chain uses TRBV19 with TRBJ2-5; TRBD1 aligns across 9 bases. CDR1 and CDR2 (germline): LNHDA, SQIVND (reference sequence). V was clipped by 7 bases and J by 6 bases; unmatched bases: 18. The CDR3 contains 17 residues. CDR3 in amino acids: CASTLNSADRGKKTQYF. CDR3 nucleotides: TGTGCCAGTACCCTTAATAGCGCTGACAGGGGGAAGAAGACCCAGTACTTC.

This clonotype was found many times. The chain employs TRBV2 and TRBJ1-2; no firm D call. The CDR3 is 13 residues long. Germline V gene lookup returns CDR1 SNHLY and CDR2 FYNNEI. V was shortened by 5 bases and J by 2 bases, with 9 bases between the two germline ends. CDR3 sequence reads: CASSMDGNYGYTF. DNA for the CDR3: TGTGCCAGCAGTATGGACGGGAACTATGGCTACACCTTC. The full variable domain, with the rest looked up from reference TRBV2 and TRBJ1-2, is EPEVTQTPSHQVTQMGQEVILRCVPISNHLYFYWYRQILGQKVEFLVSFYNNEISEKSEIFDDQFSVERPDGSNFTLKIRSTKLEDSAMYFCASSMDGNYGYTFGSGTRLTVV.

This clonotype was counted many times. The rearrangement links TRBV20-1 to TRBJ2-3; TRBD2 matches at 11 bases. In germline, CDR1 is DFQATT, CDR2 SNEGSKA (reference sequence). The CDR3 extends over 13 amino acids. After removal of 5 bases from V and 8 bases from J, the junction contained 6 bases not matched to a gene. The CDR3: CSAFTSGSVTQYF. CDR3 coding DNA: TGCAGTGCTTTTACTAGCGGGAGTGTTACGCAGTATTTT.

This sequence joins TRBV30 and TRBJ2-2; D is unresolved. V was shortened by 3 bases and J by 2 bases, with 7 bases between the two germline ends. Germline V gene sequence: CDR1 GTSNPN, CDR2 SVGIG (reference sequence). CDR3 length: 13 residues. CDR3 nucleotide sequence: TGTGCCTGGAGACCCCAAAACACCGGGGAGCTGTTTTTT. Amino acid sequence: CAWRPQNTGELFF.

The chain links TRBV12-5 to TRBJ2-2; D possibly matches TRBD1 or TRBD2 (5 bases each). Germline lookup yields CDR1 LGHNT and CDR2 FRNRAP. V lost 1 base and J 5 bases, leaving 17 bases between the germline ends. The CDR3 spans 17 residues. CDR3 protein: CASGLGGTSPRTGELFF. CDR3 nucleotides: TGTGCTAGTGGTTTGGGGGGGACCTCCCCGAGGACCGGGGAGCTGTTTTTT.

This clonotype was observed many times. The V call is TRBV20-1, the J call TRBJ2-1; D may be TRBD1 (5 bases). In germline, CDR1 is DFQATT, CDR2 SNEGSKA (reference sequence). The CDR3 length is 13 residues. V lost 1 base to trimming and J lost 6 bases, with 10 bases between them. The CDR3 loop reads CSARAGSVNEQFF. The CDR3 DNA is TGCAGTGCTAGAGCAGGGTCGGTCAATGAGCAGTTCTTC.

Many counts were recorded for this clonotype. The rearrangement uses TRBV6-1 and TRBJ2-7; maybe TRBD2 (5 bases). Deletions cut 6 bases from V and 5 bases from J, with 23 bases between. Per germline, CDR1 MNHNS and CDR2 SASEGT. The CDR3 contains 16 residues. The CDR3 loop is CASSAREGWPNHEQYF. CDR3 in DNA: TGTGCCAGCAGCGCAAGAGAGGGTTGGCCGAATCACGAGCAGTACTTC.

At least ten counts were recorded for this clonotype. The rearrangement links TRBV6-1 to TRBJ2-7, with 11 bases matching TRBD2. CDR1 is MNHNS, CDR2 SASEGT, per germline. J lost 6 bases, V lost 1 base, and 5 bases had no gene match. This CDR3 is built from 15 residues. The CDR3 DNA reads TGTGCCAGCAGTGAAGATAGCGGGGGGGCGGTCGAGCAGTACTTC. Amino acid sequence: CASSEDSGGAVEQYF.

J is TRBJ1-2 and V is TRBV5-1, with 10 bases identical to TRBD1. Germline V gene sequence: CDR1 SGHRS, CDR2 YFSETQ. The CDR3 loop spans 17 amino acids. J was trimmed by 1 base and V by 0 bases; bases with no gene match: 6. The CDR3 nucleotides are TGCGCCAGCAGCTTGGAAGGGACAGGGGACCTTAACTATGGCTACACCTTC. Translation: CASSLEGTGDLNYGYTF. Using reference TRBV5-1 and TRBJ1-2 for the parts outside the CDR3, the full variable domain is KAGVTQTPRYLIKTRGQQVTLSCSPISGHRSVSWYQQTPGQGLQFLFEYFSETQRNKGNFPGRFSGRQFSNSRSEMNVSTLELGDSALYLCASSLEGTGDLNYGYTFGSGTRLTVV.

This clonotype was counted ten times or more. Relative to the germline gene, one junction end is altered; a read error may explain this. V usage is TRBV5-1 and J usage is TRBJ2-3; D remains ambiguous. The germline CDR1 and CDR2 sequences are SGHRS and YFSETQ. The CDR3 consists of 14 residues. The chain's CDR3 is CVSSLFGAPDTQYF. The CDR3 DNA follows: TGCGTCAGCAGCTTGTTTGGCGCACCAGATACGCAGTATTTT.

As for this clonotype: One base away lies a much larger clone, so this may be a sequencing read error. This rearrangement joins TRBV7-2 to TRBJ1-1; D unclear. The germline V gene encodes CDR1 SGHTA and CDR2 FQGNSA. The CDR3 runs to 14 residues. CDR3 sequence reads: CVSSPIAAGAEAFF. The CDR3 DNA follows: TGTGTCAGCAGTCCCATCGCAGCGGGTGCTGAAGCTTTCTTT. Full variable domain (outside the CDR3, taken from reference TRBV7-2 and TRBJ1-1): GAGVSQSPSNKVTEKGKDVELRCDPISGHTALYWYRQSLGQGLEFLIYFQGNSAPDKSGLPSDRFSAERTGGSVSTLTIQRTQQEDSAVYLCVSSPIAAGAEAFFGQGTRLTVV.

V usage is TRBV24-1 and J usage is TRBJ2-2, with unresolved D. This CDR3 is 13 amino acids long. Germline CDR1 reads KGHDR; CDR2 reads SFDVKD. V was cut by 5 bases and J by 3 bases, with 6 bases left in between. The CDR3 sequence is CATSGQYTGELFF. CDR3 bases: TGTGCCACCAGTGGGCAGTACACCGGGGAGCTGTTTTTT.

This chain connects TRBV4-3 to TRBJ1-6; D not certain. The V gene's germline CDR1 is LGHNA and CDR2 YSLEER. The CDR3 is 19 amino acids. V lost 2 bases and J lost 0, with 17 bases in between. CDR3 sequence reads: CASSQFRIQLYSYNSPLHF. CDR3 in DNA: TGCGCCAGCAGCCAATTTAGAATACAGCTCTACTCCTATAATTCACCCCTCCACTTT.

This clonotype was seen ten or more times. The rearrangement joins TRBV15 to TRBJ2-7; D might be TRBD1 or TRBD2, each matching 5 bases. Between the trimmed V and J ends, which lost 4 bases and 4 bases, there was a span of 11 bases. CDR1 LNHNV and CDR2 YYDKDF come from the germline V gene (reference sequence). The CDR3 totals 13 residues. The CDR3 DNA is TGTGCCACCAGCATCGGGAAGGGGTACGAGCAGTACTTC. Translation gives CATSIGKGYEQYF.

The rearrangement joins TRBV27 to TRBJ1-4; TRBD1 is a possible D gene (6 bases). The CDR3 is 14 residues long. The germline V gene encodes CDR1 MNHEY and CDR2 SMNVEV (reference sequence). V was cut by 6 bases and J by 8 bases, with 16 bases left in between. The CDR3 DNA is TGTGCCAGCAGCCCCTTTTGGAGGGGGGAAAAACTGTTTTTT. Amino acid sequence: CASSPFWRGEKLFF.

This clonotype was recorded a few times. The genes are TRBV6-1 and TRBJ1-2, with TRBD1 as a possible D gene (6 bases). CDR1 is MNHNS and CDR2 is SASEGT in the germline V gene. Trimming removed 1 base at V and 6 bases at J, with 18 bases between. CDR3 length: 16 amino acids. CDR3: CASSEGEGPKGDGYTF. In nucleotides, the CDR3 is TGTGCCAGCAGTGAAGGGGAAGGACCAAAGGGGGATGGCTACACCTTC.

This clonotype appeared many times. The chain recombines TRBV6-5 with TRBJ2-4; D unclear. The CDR3 is made up of 15 amino acids. The germline CDR1 and CDR2 sequences are MNHEY and SVGAGI. V was shortened by 0 bases and J by 9 bases, with 15 bases between the two germline ends. CDR3 nucleotide sequence: TGTGCCAGCAGTTACTCTCCCTACCAACAAGGCATTCAGTACTTC. Translated, it gives CASSYSPYQQGIQYF.

This clonotype was seen many times. The J gene is TRBJ2-3, the V gene TRBV3-1; 7 bases fit TRBD2. The V gene's germline CDR1 is LGHDT and CDR2 YNNKEL (reference sequence). Trimming cost V 3 bases and J 1 base; bases outside gene matches: 1. The CDR3 runs to 14 residues. The CDR3 nucleotides read TGTGCCAGCAGCCACCGGGGGGGCACAGATACGCAGTATTTT. As protein: CASSHRGGTDTQYF.

This chain joins TRBV27 and TRBJ2-3, with a weak D call TRBD2 (6 bases). Trimming removed 8 bases at V and 1 base at J, with 7 bases between. In germline, CDR1 is MNHEY, CDR2 SMNVEV (reference sequence). This CDR3 region has 12 residues. The CDR3 here is CASRGGTDTQYF. The CDR3 bases are TGTGCCAGCCGCGGGGGCACAGATACGCAGTATTTT.

This clonotype came up a few times. The chain has TRBV7-8 and TRBJ2-7; a weak D match, TRBD1 (5 bases). Germline CDR1 is SGHVS and CDR2 is FQNEAQ. Trimming cost V 7 bases and J 6 bases, with 19 bases left between them. The CDR3 has 14 residues. CDR3: CASTPGGALGEQYF. In DNA form, the CDR3 reads TGTGCCAGCACCCCCGGTGGGGCGCTGGGCGAGCAGTACTTC.